This T cell receptor beta chain was captured in a study of cytomegalovirus exposure and HLA in healthy donors. About the study: There were around 100 million unique TCR beta sequences, drawn from 150 million to 200 million T cells, in an earlier analysis. Overall study results and limits: There were 150 to 200 TCR beta chains listed as cytomegalovirus-associated.

PCR amplification relied on 60 Vbeta primers (plus 13 Jbeta primers). Data came from immunoSEQ multiplex PCR; TCRdb stores just in-frame clones and leaves some out. The table has about 110,000 clones, 69% seen once. This clone turned up a few times. Its matching antigen is unknown. In the same sample, other DNA sequences code for this CDR3. The sequencing input was PBMCs. This TCR derives from a woman in her seventies in good health and CMV-seropositive.

CDR3 sequence (DNA): TGTGCCAGCAGTGAACAGGGGGGGAACACTGAAGCTTTCTTT. As protein: CASSEQGGNTEAFF. The chain couples TRBV2 to TRBJ1-1; 7 nucleotides match TRBD1. CDR3 length equals 14 residues. V shed 2 bases, J shed 1 base, and the junction held 1 base outside the gene matches. Germline V CDR1 and CDR2: SNHLY, FYNNEI.